This TCR beta chain derives from a study of blood T cell repertoires in COVID-19. Study at large: The United States, Italy and Spain were the sources of the acute and convalescent COVID-19 samples. Sample material is recorded as cDNA or gDNA derived from T cells, B-cell-depleted T cells, or PBMCs.

Germline V gene lookup returns CDR1 SGHAT and CDR2 FQNNGV. CDR3 length equals 11 residues. Patients from Seattle were sampled longitudinally, starting during active infection. Original processing methods: Estimation of nucleated cell counts was performed using reference gene primer amplification. Libraries were prepared by immunoSEQ multiplex PCR; TCRdb keeps only in-frame clonotypes and omits some of them. D and trimming were read from the DNA, whereas the V and J calls and clone size are those reported in that table. The sample contains some 390,000 clones, roughly 90% of which appear only once. The sequenced material came from peripheral blood. The TCR comes from a woman in her 40s with COVID-19, enrolled during active disease. This chain uses TRBV11-2 with TRBJ2-1; 8 bases align to TRBD2. In nucleotides, the CDR3 is TGTGCTAGCGGGGCGACACTGGAGCAGTTCTTC. It encodes CASGATLEQFF.